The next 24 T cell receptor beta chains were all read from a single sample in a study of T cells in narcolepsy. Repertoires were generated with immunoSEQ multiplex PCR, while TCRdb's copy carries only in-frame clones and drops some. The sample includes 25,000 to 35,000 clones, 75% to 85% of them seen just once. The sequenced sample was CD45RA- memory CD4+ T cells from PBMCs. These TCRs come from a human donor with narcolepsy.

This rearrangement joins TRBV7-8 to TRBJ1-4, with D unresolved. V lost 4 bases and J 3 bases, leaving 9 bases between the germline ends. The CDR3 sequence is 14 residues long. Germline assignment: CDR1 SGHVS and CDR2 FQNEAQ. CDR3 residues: CASSSTSSNEKLFF. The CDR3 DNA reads TGTGCCAGCAGCTCCACAAGTTCTAATGAAAAACTGTTTTTT.

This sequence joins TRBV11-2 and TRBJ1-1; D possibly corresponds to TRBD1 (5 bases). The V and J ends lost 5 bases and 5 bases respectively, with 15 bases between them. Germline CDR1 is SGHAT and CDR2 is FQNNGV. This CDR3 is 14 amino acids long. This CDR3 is CASSPSRTRTEAFF. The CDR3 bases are TGTGCCAGCAGCCCGTCAAGGACAAGAACTGAAGCTTTCTTT. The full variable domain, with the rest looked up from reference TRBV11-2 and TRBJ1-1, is EAGVAQSPRYKIIEKRQSVAFWCNPISGHATLYWYQQILGQGPKLLIQFQNNGVVDDSQLPKDRFSAERLKGVDSTLKIQPAKLEDSAVYLCASSPSRTRTEAFFGQGTRLTVV.

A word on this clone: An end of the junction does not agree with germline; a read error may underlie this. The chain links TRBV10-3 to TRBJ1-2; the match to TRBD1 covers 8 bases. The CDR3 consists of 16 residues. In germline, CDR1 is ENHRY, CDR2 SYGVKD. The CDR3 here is CTISDGQGKGNYGYTF. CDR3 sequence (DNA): TGTACCATCAGTGATGGACAGGGTAAGGGAAACTATGGCTACACCTTC.

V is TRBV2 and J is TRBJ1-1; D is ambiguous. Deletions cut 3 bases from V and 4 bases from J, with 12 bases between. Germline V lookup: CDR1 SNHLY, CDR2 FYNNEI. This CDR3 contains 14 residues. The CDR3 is CASSDTGKSTEAFF. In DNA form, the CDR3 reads TGTGCCAGCAGTGACACCGGTAAGAGCACTGAAGCTTTCTTT.

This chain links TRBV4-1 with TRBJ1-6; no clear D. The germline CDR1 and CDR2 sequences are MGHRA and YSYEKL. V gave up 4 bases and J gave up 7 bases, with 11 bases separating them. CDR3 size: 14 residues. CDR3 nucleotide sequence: TGCGCCAGCAGCCCAGGAGCGGTGAATTCACCCCTCCACTTT. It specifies CASSPGAVNSPLHF.

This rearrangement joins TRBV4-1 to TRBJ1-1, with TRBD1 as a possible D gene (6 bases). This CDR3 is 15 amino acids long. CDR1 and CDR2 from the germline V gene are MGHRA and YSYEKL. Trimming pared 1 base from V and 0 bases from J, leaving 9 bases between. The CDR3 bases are TGCGCCAGCAGCCAAGCCGACAGGCTGAACACTGAAGCTTTCTTT. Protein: CASSQADRLNTEAFF.

DNA of the CDR3: TGTGCCAGCAGTTTAATTCCCTATAATGAAAAACTGTTTTTT. Translated: CASSLIPYNEKLFF. The gene calls are TRBV28 and TRBJ1-4; D gene uncertain. This CDR3 is built from 14 residues. V was clipped by 2 bases and J by 4 bases, with 8 bases between them. CDR1 is MDHEN, CDR2 SYDVKM, per germline.

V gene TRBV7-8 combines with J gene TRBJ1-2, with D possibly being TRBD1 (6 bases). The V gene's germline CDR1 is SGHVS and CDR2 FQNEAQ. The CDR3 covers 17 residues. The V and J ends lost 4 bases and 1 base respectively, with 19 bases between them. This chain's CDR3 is CASSSPWVGTRNYGYTF. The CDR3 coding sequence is TGTGCCAGCAGCTCGCCCTGGGTCGGGACACGTAACTATGGCTACACCTTC.

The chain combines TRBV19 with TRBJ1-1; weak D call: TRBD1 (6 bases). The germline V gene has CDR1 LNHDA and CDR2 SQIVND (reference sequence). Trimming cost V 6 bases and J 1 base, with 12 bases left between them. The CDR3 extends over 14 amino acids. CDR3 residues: CASREGGQNTEAFF. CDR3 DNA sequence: TGTGCCAGTAGGGAAGGGGGACAGAACACTGAAGCTTTCTTT.

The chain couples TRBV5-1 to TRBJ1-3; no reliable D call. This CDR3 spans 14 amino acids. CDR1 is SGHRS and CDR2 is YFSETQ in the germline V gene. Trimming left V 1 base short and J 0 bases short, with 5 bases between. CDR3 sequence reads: CASSLSTSGNTIYF. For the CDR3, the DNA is TGCGCCAGCAGCTTGTCCACCTCTGGAAACACCATATATTTT.

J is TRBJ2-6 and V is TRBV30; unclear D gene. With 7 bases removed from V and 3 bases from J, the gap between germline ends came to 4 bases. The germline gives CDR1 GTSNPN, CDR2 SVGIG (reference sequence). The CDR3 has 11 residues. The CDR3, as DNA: TGTGCCTCGGGTGGGGCCAACGTCCTGACTTTC. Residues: CASGGANVLTF.

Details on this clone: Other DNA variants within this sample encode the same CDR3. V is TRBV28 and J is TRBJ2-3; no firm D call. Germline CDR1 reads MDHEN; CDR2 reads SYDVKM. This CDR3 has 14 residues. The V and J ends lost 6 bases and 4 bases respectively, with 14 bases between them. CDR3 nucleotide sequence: TGTGCCAGCAGAGATGAGAGAAGCGCAGATACGCAGTATTTT. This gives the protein CASRDERSADTQYF.

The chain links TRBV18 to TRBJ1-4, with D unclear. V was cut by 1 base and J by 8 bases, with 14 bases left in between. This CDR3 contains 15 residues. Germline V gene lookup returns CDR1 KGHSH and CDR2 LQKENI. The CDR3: CASSPLGGGQEKLFF. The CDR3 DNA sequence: TGTGCCAGCTCACCACTGGGAGGAGGGCAAGAAAAACTGTTTTTT.

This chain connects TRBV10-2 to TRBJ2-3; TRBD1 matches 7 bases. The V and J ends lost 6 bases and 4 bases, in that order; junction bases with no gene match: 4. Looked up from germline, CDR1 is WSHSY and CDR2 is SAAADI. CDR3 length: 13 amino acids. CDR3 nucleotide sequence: TGCGCCAGCAGGCAGCAGGGGGCAGATACGCAGTATTTT. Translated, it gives CASRQQGADTQYF.

For the CDR3, the DNA is TGTGCCAGCAGCAGGCCACTAGGCCACGATACGCAGTATTTT. Translated: CASSRPLGHDTQYF. The V gene is TRBV28, the J gene TRBJ2-3; TRBD2 might be the D (5 bases). V was shortened by 6 bases and J by 6 bases, with 16 bases between the two germline ends. The CDR3 loop spans 14 amino acids. Germline CDR1 and CDR2: MDHEN and SYDVKM.

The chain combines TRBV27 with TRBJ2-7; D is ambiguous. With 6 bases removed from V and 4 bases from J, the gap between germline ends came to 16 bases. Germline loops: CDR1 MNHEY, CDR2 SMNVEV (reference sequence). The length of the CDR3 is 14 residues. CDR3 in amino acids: CASSPLSREYEQYF. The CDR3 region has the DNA TGTGCCAGCAGCCCTCTCAGTCGAGAGTACGAGCAGTACTTC.

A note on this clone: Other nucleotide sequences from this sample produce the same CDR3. CDR3 sequence reads: CASSPRGGSHEQYF. The CDR3 nucleotides are TGTGCCAGCAGCCCGAGGGGTGGGTCCCACGAGCAGTACTTC. V gene TRBV14 combines with J gene TRBJ2-7; D assignment may be TRBD1 or TRBD2 (5 bases each). The CDR3 extends over 14 amino acids. Trimming took 4 bases from V and 5 from J, leaving 15 bases between them. Germline V gene sequence: CDR1 SGHDN, CDR2 FVKESK.

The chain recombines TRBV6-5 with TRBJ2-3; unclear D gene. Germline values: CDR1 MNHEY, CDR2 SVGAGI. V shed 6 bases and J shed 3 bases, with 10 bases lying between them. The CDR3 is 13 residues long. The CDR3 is CASSPQITDTQYF. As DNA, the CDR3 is TGTGCCAGCAGCCCTCAGATAACAGATACGCAGTATTTT.

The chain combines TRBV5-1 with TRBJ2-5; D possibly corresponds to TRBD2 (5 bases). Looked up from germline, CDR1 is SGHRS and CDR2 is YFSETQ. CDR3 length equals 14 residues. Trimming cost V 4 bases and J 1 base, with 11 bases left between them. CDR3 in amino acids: CASSRTGGQETQYF. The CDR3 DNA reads TGCGCCAGCAGCAGAACCGGAGGCCAAGAGACCCAGTACTTC.

CDR3 nucleotides: TGTGCCAGCAGTCAGGGGACTAGTTCTAGCACAGATACGCAGTATTTT. Translation gives CASSQGTSSSTDTQYF. The chain couples TRBV7-6 to TRBJ2-3; 8 bases fit TRBD2. The CDR3 consists of 16 residues. V gave up 6 bases and J gave up 0 bases; unmatched junction bases: 8. Germline CDR1 is SGHVS and CDR2 is FNYEAQ.

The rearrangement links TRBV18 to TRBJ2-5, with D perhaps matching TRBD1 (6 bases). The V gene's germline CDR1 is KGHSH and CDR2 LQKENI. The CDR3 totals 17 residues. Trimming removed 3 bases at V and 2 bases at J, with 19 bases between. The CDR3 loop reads CASSPPFQRTVQETQYF. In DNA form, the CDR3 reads TGTGCCAGCTCACCCCCCTTTCAGCGGACAGTACAAGAGACCCAGTACTTC.

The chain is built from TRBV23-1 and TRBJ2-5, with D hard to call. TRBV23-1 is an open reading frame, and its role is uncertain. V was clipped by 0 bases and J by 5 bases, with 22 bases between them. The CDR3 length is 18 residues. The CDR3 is CASSQSGQNAPRRETQYF. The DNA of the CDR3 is TGCGCCAGCAGTCAATCGGGCCAGAACGCACCCAGACGGGAGACCCAGTACTTC.

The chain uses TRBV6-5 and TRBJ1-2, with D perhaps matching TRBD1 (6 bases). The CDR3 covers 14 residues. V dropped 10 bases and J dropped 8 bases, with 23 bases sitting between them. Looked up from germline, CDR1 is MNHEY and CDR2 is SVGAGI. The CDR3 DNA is TGTGCCACCGCCAGTGGGGGCGGTAAGAAGGGCTACACCTTC. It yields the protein CATASGGGKKGYTF.

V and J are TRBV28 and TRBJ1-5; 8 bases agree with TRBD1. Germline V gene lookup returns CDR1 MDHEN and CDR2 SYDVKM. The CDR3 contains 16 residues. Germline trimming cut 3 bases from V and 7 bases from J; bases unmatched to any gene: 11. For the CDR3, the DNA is TGTGCCAGCAGTTTCAGGACAGGGCGCTCCAGGCAGCCCCAGCATTTT. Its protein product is CASSFRTGRSRQPQHF.